This T cell receptor beta chain was found in a study of early stage breast cancer tumors. General study findings and limits: Tumors had about 2.3-fold higher T cell density than normal breast. Enriched TCRB sequences shared across patients were mostly commonly generated sequences. Tumor and normal breast were distinguished via blood comparison in most of the 16 patients.

Notes on this clone: Its specificity is not known.

TCRdb's table, derived via immunoSEQ multiplex PCR, lists solely in-frame clones and lacks some. The sample consists of more than 55,000 clones, 60% to 85% of them appearing once. What was sequenced was blood. The origin of this receptor is a person aged 30 to 40 with breast cancer.

CDR3 DNA sequence: TGTGCCAGCAGCAAAGGCGGCGGATATTACACAGATACGCAGTATTTT. It encodes CASSKGGGYYTDTQYF. The rearrangement joins TRBV21-1 to TRBJ2-3; the table's D call, TRBD2, was not checked against the DNA. TRBV21-1 is annotated as a pseudogene. The CDR3 has 16 residues.